The 24 T cell receptor beta chains below all came from one sample that was sequenced in a study of cytomegalovirus exposure and HLA in healthy donors. The primer mix had 60 Vbeta and 13 Jbeta primers. The table came from immunoSEQ multiplex PCR; TCRdb's copy has only in-frame clones and leaves some out. The sample includes 100,000 to 150,000 clones, roughly 82% of them seen just once. Specimen: PBMCs. These TCRs come from a male donor in good health and CMV-seropositive.

This clone was seen a handful of times. The chain is built from TRBV29-1 and TRBJ1-3; 9 bases fit TRBD1. CDR3 length: 13 residues. V gave up 6 bases and J gave up 2 bases; unmatched junction bases: 2. Germline values: CDR1 SQVTM, CDR2 ANQGSEA. CDR3 sequence (DNA): TGCAGCGTGGGACAGGGTGCTGGAAACACCATATATTTT. Translating it yields CSVGQGAGNTIYF.

The CDR3 spells CASSSLLAGESDTQYF. As DNA, the CDR3 is TGTGCCAGCAGCTCCCTTCTAGCGGGAGAATCGGATACGCAGTATTTT. The chain couples TRBV13 to TRBJ2-3; 10 nucleotides agree with TRBD2. The ends lost 4 bases at V and 6 bases at J; junction bases unmatched: 10. Germline CDR1 reads PRHDT; CDR2 reads FYEKMQ (reference sequence). This CDR3 contains 16 residues.

This clone was seen a few times. In DNA form, the CDR3 reads TGTGCCAGCAGCTTTGCAGCGGACAGGGACCTTTCGGAGACCCAGTACTTC. It encodes CASSFAADRDLSETQYF. The rearrangement links TRBV4-2 to TRBJ2-5; 8 bases fit TRBD1. CDR1 and CDR2 from the germline V gene are LGHNA and YNFKEQ. V was clipped by 5 bases and J by 5 bases; unmatched bases: 16. The CDR3 loop spans 17 amino acids.

The rearrangement joins TRBV6-6 to TRBJ2-3, with 9 bases identical to TRBD2. Germline V gene lookup returns CDR1 MNHNY and CDR2 SVGAGI (reference sequence). The CDR3 extends over 15 amino acids. The V gene end was trimmed by 2 bases and the J gene end by 4 bases; junction bases not matched to a gene: 4. CDR3 bases: TGTGCCAGCAGTTACGCGCGGGGGGGTGCAGATACGCAGTATTTT. It encodes CASSYARGGADTQYF.

This chain joins TRBV27 and TRBJ1-5; 9 nucleotides agree with TRBD1. Germline-derived CDR1 and CDR2 are MNHEY and SMNVEV (reference sequence). The CDR3 spans 16 residues. V shed 0 bases, J shed 1 base, and the junction held 1 base outside the gene matches. The CDR3 DNA reads as TGTGCCAGCAGTTTATCGGGACAGGGCAGCAATCAGCCCCAGCATTTT. Its translation: CASSLSGQGSNQPQHF.

CDR3: CASSSQTSGNTDTQYF. In DNA, the CDR3 is TGTGCCAGCAGCTCCCAGACTAGCGGAAACACAGATACGCAGTATTTT. This chain joins TRBV4-2 and TRBJ2-3, with TRBD2 identical over 9 bases. V trimming: 5 bases; J trimming: 2 bases; junction bases outside the gene matches: 8. This CDR3 contains 16 residues. CDR1 is LGHNA, CDR2 YNFKEQ, per germline.

The chain links TRBV14 to TRBJ2-3; possibly TRBD2 for D (6 bases). The V end was cut by 3 bases, the J end by 5 bases, with 24 bases between. In germline, CDR1 is SGHDN, CDR2 FVKESK. The CDR3 spans 18 residues. The CDR3 region has the DNA TGTGCCAGCAGCCAGCTCCAGCCGGCGGGACTTTATGGAGATACGCAGTATTTT. Its protein product is CASSQLQPAGLYGDTQYF.

For this clone: At one end, the junction sequence differs from germline, possibly due to a read error. The chain joins TRBV6-5 to TRBJ2-6; D is possibly TRBD1 (5 bases). Germline CDR1 and CDR2: MNHEY and SVGAGI. The CDR3 contains 15 residues. The CDR3 region is CASSAGSSGANGLTF. The CDR3 bases are TGTGCCAGCAGTGCAGGGTCCTCTGGGGCCAACGGCCTGACTTTC.

The V call is TRBV19, the J call TRBJ2-2; D is unresolved. Germline CDR1 and CDR2: LNHDA and SQIVND (reference sequence). With 6 bases removed from V and 1 base from J, the gap between germline ends came to 3 bases. The CDR3 runs to 12 residues. The CDR3 DNA sequence: TGTGCCAGTAGCAAGAACACCGGGGAGCTGTTTTTT. It codes for CASSKNTGELFF.

The chain joins TRBV28 to TRBJ2-7, with a possible D match to TRBD1 (6 bases). Per germline, CDR1 MDHEN and CDR2 SYDVKM. V was cut by 7 bases and J by 4 bases, with 20 bases left in between. The CDR3 loop spans 15 amino acids. CDR3: CASNPRDKPTYEQYF. The CDR3 coding sequence is TGTGCCAGCAACCCTAGGGACAAGCCGACGTACGAGCAGTACTTC.

This clone was seen more than once but under ten times. The rearrangement links TRBV18 to TRBJ1-5, with 8 positions matching TRBD1. The CDR3 is 18 residues long. Germline loops: CDR1 KGHSH, CDR2 LQKENI. V was clipped by 2 bases and J by 0 bases; unmatched bases: 9. In DNA, the CDR3 is TGTGCCAGCTCACCAGGTCCGGGGACAGGCATTAGCAATCAGCCCCAGCATTTT. Translating it yields CASSPGPGTGISNQPQHF.

This clone has just a few counts. The chain joins TRBV7-2 to TRBJ2-3; D perhaps matches TRBD2 (5 bases). This CDR3 has 12 residues. The V end was cut by 8 bases, the J end by 3 bases, with 9 bases between. Germline CDR1 and CDR2: SGHTA and FQGNSA. CDR3 bases: TGTGCCAGCGCGGACTTTACAGATACGCAGTATTTT. It yields the protein CASADFTDTQYF.

The chain recombines TRBV28 with TRBJ2-2; 7 bases are a match to TRBD1. Germline trimming cut 8 bases from V and 0 bases from J; bases unmatched to any gene: 6. The CDR3 runs to 15 residues. From germline, CDR1 is MDHEN and CDR2 SYDVKM. The CDR3 region has the DNA TGTGCCAGCCCAAAGGGGGCACCGAACACCGGGGAGCTGTTTTTT. Translated, it gives CASPKGAPNTGELFF.

This clone was picked up one time. The gene calls are TRBV27 and TRBJ2-2; tentative D call: TRBD1 (6 bases). Trimming removed 6 bases at V and 6 bases at J, with 14 bases between. Per the germline V gene, CDR1 is MNHEY and CDR2 is SMNVEV (reference sequence). There are 14 residues in the CDR3. CDR3 in amino acids: CASSRRQVPGELFF. The DNA for the CDR3 is TGTGCCAGCAGCAGACGACAGGTCCCCGGGGAGCTGTTTTTT.

In this sample, this clone turned up once. The chain joins TRBV7-2 to TRBJ2-1, with a possible D match to TRBD2 (6 bases). Germline lookup yields CDR1 SGHTA and CDR2 FQGNSA. The CDR3 runs 17 residues. Deletions cut 1 base from V and 2 bases from J, with 15 bases between. The CDR3 protein is CASSLGLGLATYNEQFF. The DNA of the CDR3 is TGTGCCAGCAGCTTAGGCCTGGGGCTAGCGACCTACAATGAGCAGTTCTTC.

The chain is built from TRBV7-9 and TRBJ2-7; the D is unclear. Germline V gene lookup returns CDR1 SEHNR and CDR2 FQNEAQ (reference sequence). This CDR3 is built from 12 residues. The V gene lost 6 bases and the J gene lost 4 bases, with 10 bases spanning the gap. CDR3: CASRQMEYEQYF. Here the CDR3 DNA reads TGTGCCAGCAGGCAGATGGAGTACGAGCAGTACTTC.

The genes are TRBV19 and TRBJ2-1; 8 bases align to TRBD1. This CDR3 is 15 amino acids long. Germline values: CDR1 LNHDA, CDR2 SQIVND (reference sequence). V trimming: 5 bases; J trimming: 0 bases; junction bases outside the gene matches: 3. DNA of the CDR3: TGTGCCAGTAGTGACACAGGGGGCTCCTACAATGAGCAGTTCTTC. Translating gives CASSDTGGSYNEQFF.

The chain combines TRBV18 with TRBJ1-3, with a tentative D call TRBD1 (5 bases). This CDR3 comprises 15 residues. The V gene lost 0 bases and the J gene lost 3 bases, with 9 bases spanning the gap. The germline gives CDR1 KGHSH, CDR2 LQKENI. The CDR3 is CASSPPPGGGNTIYF. The CDR3 DNA is TGTGCCAGCTCACCACCGCCGGGGGGTGGAAACACCATATATTTT.

This rearrangement joins TRBV19 to TRBJ2-2, with TRBD1 matching 8 bases. Germline CDR1 is LNHDA and CDR2 is SQIVND (reference sequence). The CDR3 contains 14 residues. The trim removed 9 bases at V and 0 bases at J, leaving 3 bases unmatched. CDR3 DNA sequence: TGTGCCAGCCAGGGGGCTTCGAACACCGGGGAGCTGTTTTTT. Its protein is CASQGASNTGELFF.

The rearrangement links TRBV5-5 to TRBJ2-5, with TRBD1 as a possible D gene (6 bases). V was trimmed by 2 bases and J by 3 bases, leaving 8 bases between them. CDR3 length: 13 residues. CDR1 and CDR2 from the germline V gene are SGHKS and YYEKEE (reference sequence). The CDR3 spells CASSFRTEETQYF. The CDR3 nucleotides are TGTGCCAGCAGCTTCCGGACAGAAGAGACCCAGTACTTC.

J is TRBJ2-6 and V is TRBV5-8, with a possible D match to TRBD1 (6 bases). Trimming took 4 bases from V and 2 from J, leaving 13 bases between them. The CDR3 covers 16 residues. CDR1 and CDR2 (germline): SGHTS, YDEGEE. The CDR3 here is CASSRLTGTGANVLTF. CDR3 bases: TGTGCCAGCAGCAGATTAACAGGGACTGGGGCCAACGTCCTGACTTTC. Supplemented by reference TRBV5-8 and TRBJ2-6, the full variable domain reads EAGVTQSPTHLIKTRGQQATLRCSPISGHTSVYWYQQALGLGLQFLLWYDEGEERNRGNFPPRFSGRQFPNYSSELNVNALELEDSALYLCASSRLTGTGANVLTFGAGSRLTVL.

The CDR3 DNA reads as TGTGCCAGCAGTTTATCCCTAGCGGGAGTGGGAGGGGCCAACGTCCTGACTTTC. This gives the protein CASSLSLAGVGGANVLTF. The J gene is TRBJ2-6, the V gene TRBV28; 10 bases are a match to TRBD2. CDR3 size: 18 residues. From germline, CDR1 is MDHEN and CDR2 SYDVKM. V shed 1 base and J 4 bases; nucleotides not matched to a gene: 7. Looking up the rest from reference TRBV28 and TRBJ2-6 gives the full variable domain: DVKVTQSSRYLVKRTGEKVFLECVQDMDHENMFWYRQDPGLGLRLIYFSYDVKMKEKGDIPEGYSVSREKKERFSLILESASTNQTSMYLCASSLSLAGVGGANVLTFGAGSRLTVL.

This clone turned up a few times. The gene calls are TRBV4-2 and TRBJ2-7, with a tentative D call TRBD1 (5 bases). CDR3 length: 16 residues. V was shortened by 1 base and J by 12 bases, with 25 bases between the two germline ends. CDR1 is LGHNA, CDR2 YNFKEQ, per germline. CDR3 in DNA: TGTGCCAGCAGCCAAGCTTACCCCGGACAACAGGCTGTTCGGTACTTC. Its protein product is CASSQAYPGQQAVRYF.

The V call is TRBV6-1, the J call TRBJ2-7, with a possible D match to TRBD1 (6 bases). The germline V gene encodes CDR1 MNHNS and CDR2 SASEGT. V was shortened by 8 bases and J by 0 bases, with 11 bases between the two germline ends. This CDR3 contains 13 residues. The CDR3 is CASSGDFSYEQYF. The DNA for the CDR3 is TGTGCCAGCTCAGGGGATTTCTCCTACGAGCAGTACTTC.